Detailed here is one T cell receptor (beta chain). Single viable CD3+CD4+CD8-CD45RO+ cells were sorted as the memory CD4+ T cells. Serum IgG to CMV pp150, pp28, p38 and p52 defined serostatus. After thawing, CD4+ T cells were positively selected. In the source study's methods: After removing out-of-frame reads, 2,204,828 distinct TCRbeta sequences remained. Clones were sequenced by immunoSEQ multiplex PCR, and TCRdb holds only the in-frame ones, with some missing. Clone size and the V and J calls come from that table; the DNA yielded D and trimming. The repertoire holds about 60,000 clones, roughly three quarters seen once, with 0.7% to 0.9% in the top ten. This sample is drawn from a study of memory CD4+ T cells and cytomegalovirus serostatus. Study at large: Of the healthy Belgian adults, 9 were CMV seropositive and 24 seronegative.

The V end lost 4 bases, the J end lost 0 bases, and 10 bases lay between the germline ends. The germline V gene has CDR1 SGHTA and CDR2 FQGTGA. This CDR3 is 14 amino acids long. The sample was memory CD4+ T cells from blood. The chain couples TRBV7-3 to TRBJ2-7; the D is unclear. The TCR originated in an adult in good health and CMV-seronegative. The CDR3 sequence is CASSSRHGSYEQYF. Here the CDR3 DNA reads TGTGCCAGCAGCTCCCGACATGGCTCCTACGAGCAGTACTTC.